This T cell receptor beta chain was captured in a study of blood T cell repertoires in COVID-19. Assay used: immunoSEQ multiplex PCR; TCRdb lists only in-frame clones, some missing. The data show roughly 49,000 clones, 55% to 70% seen once. Germline CDR1 SGHDN, CDR2 FVKESK. The CDR3 loop spans 15 amino acids. The ends were cut back, 2 bases at V and 0 bases at J, with 11 bases in the middle. The rearrangement links TRBV14 to TRBJ2-7; possibly TRBD1 for D (6 bases). Sequences were obtained from peripheral blood. The sequence was obtained from a woman aged 65 to 85 with acute or convalescent COVID-19. This chain's CDR3 is CASSQITGISYEQYF. The CDR3 nucleotides are TGTGCCAGCAGCCAAATAACAGGGATCTCCTACGAGCAGTACTTC.